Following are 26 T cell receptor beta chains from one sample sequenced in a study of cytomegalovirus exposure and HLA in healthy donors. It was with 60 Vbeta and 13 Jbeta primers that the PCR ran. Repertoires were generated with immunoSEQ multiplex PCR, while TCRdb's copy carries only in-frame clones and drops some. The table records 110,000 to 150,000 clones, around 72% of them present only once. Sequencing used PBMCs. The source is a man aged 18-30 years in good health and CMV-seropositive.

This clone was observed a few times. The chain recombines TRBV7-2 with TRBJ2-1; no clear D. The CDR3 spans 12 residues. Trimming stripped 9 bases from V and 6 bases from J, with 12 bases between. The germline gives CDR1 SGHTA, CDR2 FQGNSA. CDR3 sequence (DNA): TGTGCCAGTGGGCAGGCCCTCAATGAGCAGTTCTTC. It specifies CASGQALNEQFF.

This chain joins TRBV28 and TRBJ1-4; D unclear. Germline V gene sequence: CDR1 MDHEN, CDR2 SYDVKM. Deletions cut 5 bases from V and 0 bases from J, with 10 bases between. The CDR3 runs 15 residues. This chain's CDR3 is CASSGGGATNEKLFF. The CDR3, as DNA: TGTGCCAGCAGTGGTGGCGGGGCAACTAATGAAAAACTGTTTTTT.

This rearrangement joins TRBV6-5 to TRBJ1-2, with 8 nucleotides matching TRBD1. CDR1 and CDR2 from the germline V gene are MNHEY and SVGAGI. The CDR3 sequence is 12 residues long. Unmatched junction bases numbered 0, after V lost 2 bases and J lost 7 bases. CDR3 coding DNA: TGTGCCAGCAGTTACGGACAGGGTGGCTACACCTTC. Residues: CASSYGQGGYTF.

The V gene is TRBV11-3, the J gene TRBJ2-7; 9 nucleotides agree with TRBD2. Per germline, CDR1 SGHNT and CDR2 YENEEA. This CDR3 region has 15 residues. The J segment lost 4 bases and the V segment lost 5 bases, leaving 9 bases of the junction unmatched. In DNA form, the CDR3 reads TGTGCCAGCAGCCTCTTTAGCGGGAGAGAGTACGAGCAGTACTTC. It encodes CASSLFSGREYEQYF.

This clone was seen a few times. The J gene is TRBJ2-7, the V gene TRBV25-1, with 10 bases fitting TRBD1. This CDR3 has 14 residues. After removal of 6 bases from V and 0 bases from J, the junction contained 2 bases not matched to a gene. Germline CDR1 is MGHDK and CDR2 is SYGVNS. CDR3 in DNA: TGTGCCAGCAGAGGGGACAGGGGCTCCTACGAGCAGTACTTC. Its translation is CASRGDRGSYEQYF.

CDR3 bases: TGTGCCAGCAGTTACTCGGCAGGGGGACAAGGCTACACCTTC. This encodes CASSYSAGGQGYTF. The genes are TRBV6-6 and TRBJ1-2, with 7 nucleotides matching TRBD1. The germline CDR1 and CDR2 sequences are MNHNY and SVGAGI (reference sequence). This CDR3 has 14 residues. The J segment lost 8 bases and the V segment lost 0 bases, leaving 6 bases of the junction unmatched.

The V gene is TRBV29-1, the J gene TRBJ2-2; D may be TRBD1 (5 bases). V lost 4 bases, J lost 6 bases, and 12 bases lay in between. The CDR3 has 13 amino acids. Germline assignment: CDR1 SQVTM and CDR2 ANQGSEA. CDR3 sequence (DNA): TGCAGCGTTGGTCAGGGTTTGTCCGGGGAGCTGTTTTTT. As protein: CSVGQGLSGELFF.

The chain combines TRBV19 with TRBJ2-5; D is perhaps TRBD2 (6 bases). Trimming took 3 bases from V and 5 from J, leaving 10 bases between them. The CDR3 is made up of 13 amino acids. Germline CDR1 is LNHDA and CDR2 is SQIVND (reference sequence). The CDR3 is CASSMGGRETQYF. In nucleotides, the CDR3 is TGTGCCAGTAGTATGGGAGGTCGGGAGACCCAGTACTTC. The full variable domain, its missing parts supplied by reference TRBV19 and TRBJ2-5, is DGGITQSPKYLFRKEGQNVTLSCEQNLNHDAMYWYRQDPGQGLRLIYYSQIVNDFQKGDIAEGYSVSREKKESFPLTVTSAQKNPTAFYLCASSMGGRETQYFGPGTRLLVL.

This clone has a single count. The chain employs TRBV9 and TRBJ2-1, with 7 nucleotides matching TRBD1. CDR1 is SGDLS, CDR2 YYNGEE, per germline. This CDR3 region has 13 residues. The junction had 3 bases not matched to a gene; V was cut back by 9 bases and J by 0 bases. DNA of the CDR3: TGTGCCACTCGACAGGGCTCCTACAATGAGCAGTTCTTC. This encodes CATRQGSYNEQFF. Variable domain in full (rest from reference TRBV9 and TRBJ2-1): DSGVTQTPKHLITATGQRVTLRCSPRSGDLSVYWYQQSLDQGLQFLIQYYNGEERAKGNILERFSAQQFPDLHSELNLSSLELGDSALYFCATRQGSYNEQFFGPGTRLTVL.

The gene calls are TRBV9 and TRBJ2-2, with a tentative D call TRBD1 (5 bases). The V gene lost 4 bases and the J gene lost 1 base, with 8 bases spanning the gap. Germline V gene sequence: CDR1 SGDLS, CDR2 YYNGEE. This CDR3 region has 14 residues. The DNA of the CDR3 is TGTGCCAGCAGCCCTGGACAGAACACCGGGGAGCTGTTTTTT. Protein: CASSPGQNTGELFF.

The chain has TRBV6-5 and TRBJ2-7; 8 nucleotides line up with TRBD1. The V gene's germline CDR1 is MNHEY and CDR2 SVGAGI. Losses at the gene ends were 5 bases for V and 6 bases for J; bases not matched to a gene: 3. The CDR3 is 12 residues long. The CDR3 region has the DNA TGTGCCAGCAGTCGGACAGGGATCGAGCAGTACTTC. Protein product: CASSRTGIEQYF.

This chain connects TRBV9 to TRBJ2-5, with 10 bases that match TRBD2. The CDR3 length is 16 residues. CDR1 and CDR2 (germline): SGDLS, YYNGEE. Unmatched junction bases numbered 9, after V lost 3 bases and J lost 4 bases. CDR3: CASSATGTSVRETQYF. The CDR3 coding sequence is TGTGCCAGCAGCGCGACTGGGACTAGCGTCCGAGAGACCCAGTACTTC.

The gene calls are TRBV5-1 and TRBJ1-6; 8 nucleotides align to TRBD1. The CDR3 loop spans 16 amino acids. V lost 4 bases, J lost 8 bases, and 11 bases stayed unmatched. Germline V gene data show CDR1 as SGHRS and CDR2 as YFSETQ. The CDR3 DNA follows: TGCGCCAGCAGCCCCACCGGGCAGGGGGCATATTCACCCCTCCACTTT. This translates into CASSPTGQGAYSPLHF.

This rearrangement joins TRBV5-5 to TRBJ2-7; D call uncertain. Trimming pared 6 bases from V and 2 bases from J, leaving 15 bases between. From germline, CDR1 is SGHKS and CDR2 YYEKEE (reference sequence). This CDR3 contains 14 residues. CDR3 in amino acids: CASTPFGPTYEQYF. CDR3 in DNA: TGTGCCAGCACCCCTTTCGGTCCTACCTACGAGCAGTACTTC.

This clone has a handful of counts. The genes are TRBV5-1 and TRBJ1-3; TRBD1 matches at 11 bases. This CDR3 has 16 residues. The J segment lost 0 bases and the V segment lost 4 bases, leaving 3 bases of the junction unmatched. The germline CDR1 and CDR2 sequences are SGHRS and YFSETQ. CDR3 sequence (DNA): TGCGCCAGCAGCCACGGGACAGGGGGCTCTGGAAACACCATATATTTT. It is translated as CASSHGTGGSGNTIYF.

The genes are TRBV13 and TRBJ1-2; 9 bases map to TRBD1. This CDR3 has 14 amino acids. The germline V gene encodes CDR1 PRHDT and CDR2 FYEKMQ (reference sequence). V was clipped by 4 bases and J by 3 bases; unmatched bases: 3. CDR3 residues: CASSSRTGDYGYTF. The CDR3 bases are TGTGCCAGCAGCTCTAGGACAGGGGACTATGGCTACACCTTC.

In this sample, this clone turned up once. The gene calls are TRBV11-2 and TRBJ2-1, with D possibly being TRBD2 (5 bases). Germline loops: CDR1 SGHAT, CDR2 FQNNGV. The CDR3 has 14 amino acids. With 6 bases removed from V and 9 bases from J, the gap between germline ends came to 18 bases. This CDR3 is CASSWTPIRGEQFF. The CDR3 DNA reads TGTGCCAGCAGTTGGACCCCCATACGGGGTGAGCAGTTCTTC.

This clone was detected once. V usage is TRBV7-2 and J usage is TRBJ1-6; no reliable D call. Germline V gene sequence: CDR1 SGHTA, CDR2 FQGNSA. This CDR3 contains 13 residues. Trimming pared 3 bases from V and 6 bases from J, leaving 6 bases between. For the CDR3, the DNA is TGTGCCAGCAGCTTGGAGGGTAATTCACCCCTCCACTTT. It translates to CASSLEGNSPLHF.

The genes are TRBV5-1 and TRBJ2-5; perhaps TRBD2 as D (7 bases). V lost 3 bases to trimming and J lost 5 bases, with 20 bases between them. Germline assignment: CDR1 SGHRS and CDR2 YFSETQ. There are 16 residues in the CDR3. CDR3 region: CASSSEGGAWAETQYF. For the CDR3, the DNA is TGCGCCAGCAGCTCGGAAGGGGGGGCCTGGGCTGAGACCCAGTACTTC. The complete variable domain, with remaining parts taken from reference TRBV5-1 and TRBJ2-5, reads KAGVTQTPRYLIKTRGQQVTLSCSPISGHRSVSWYQQTPGQGLQFLFEYFSETQRNKGNFPGRFSGRQFSNSRSEMNVSTLELGDSALYLCASSSEGGAWAETQYFGPGTRLLVL.

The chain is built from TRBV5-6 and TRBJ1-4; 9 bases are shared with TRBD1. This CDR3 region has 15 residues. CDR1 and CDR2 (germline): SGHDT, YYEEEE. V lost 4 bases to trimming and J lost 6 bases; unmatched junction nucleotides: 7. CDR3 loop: CASSLGQGFDEKLFF. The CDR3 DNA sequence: TGTGCCAGCAGCCTGGGACAGGGTTTTGATGAAAAACTGTTTTTT.

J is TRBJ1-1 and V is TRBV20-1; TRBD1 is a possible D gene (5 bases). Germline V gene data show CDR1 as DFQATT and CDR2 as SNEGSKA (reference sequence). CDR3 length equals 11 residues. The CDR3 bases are TGCACCCCAGGGTGGAACACTGAAGCTTTCTTT. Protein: CTPGWNTEAFF.

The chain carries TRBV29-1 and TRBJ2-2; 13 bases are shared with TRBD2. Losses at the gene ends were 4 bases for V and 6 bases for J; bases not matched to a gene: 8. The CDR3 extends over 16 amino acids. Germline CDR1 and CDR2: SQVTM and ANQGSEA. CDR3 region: CSVAGLAGEMAGELFF. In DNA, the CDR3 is TGCAGCGTTGCTGGACTAGCGGGAGAAATGGCCGGGGAGCTGTTTTTT.

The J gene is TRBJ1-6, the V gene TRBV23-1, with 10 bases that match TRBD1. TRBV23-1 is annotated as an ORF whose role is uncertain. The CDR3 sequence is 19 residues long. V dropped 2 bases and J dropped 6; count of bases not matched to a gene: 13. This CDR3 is CASSQRRQGALGGNSPLHF. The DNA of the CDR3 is TGCGCCAGCAGTCAACGGCGACAGGGGGCACTGGGCGGTAATTCACCCCTCCACTTT.

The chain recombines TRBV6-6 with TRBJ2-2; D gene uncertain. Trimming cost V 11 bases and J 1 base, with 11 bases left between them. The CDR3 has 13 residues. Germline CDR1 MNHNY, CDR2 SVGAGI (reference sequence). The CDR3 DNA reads TGTGCCTCGCGCAGGCGGAACACCGGGGAGCTGTTTTTT. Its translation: CASRRRNTGELFF.

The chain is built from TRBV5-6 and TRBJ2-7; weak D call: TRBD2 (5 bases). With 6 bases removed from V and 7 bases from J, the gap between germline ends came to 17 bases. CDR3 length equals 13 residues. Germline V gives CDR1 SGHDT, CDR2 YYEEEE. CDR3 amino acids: CASTVEEMEEQYF. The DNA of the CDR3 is TGTGCCAGCACCGTGGAGGAGATGGAGGAGCAGTACTTC.

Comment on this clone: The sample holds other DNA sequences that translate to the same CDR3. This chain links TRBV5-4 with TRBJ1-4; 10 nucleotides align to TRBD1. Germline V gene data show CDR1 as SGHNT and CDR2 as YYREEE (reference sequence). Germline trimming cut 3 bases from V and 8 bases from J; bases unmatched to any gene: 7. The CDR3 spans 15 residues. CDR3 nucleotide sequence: TGTGCCAGCAGCTCACCGGGACAGGGGAACGAAAAACTGTTTTTT. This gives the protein CASSSPGQGNEKLFF.